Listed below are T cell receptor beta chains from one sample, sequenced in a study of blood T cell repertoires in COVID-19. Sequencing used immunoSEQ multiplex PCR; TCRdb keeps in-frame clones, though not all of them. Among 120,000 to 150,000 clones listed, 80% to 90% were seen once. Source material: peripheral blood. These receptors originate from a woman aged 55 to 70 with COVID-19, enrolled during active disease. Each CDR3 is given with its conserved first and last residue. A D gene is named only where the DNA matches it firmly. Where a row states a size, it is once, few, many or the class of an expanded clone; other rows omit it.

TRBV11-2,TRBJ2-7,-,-,CASSLDSGWGPYEQYF,TGTGCCAGCAGCTTAGATAGCGGTTGGGGACCCTACGAGCAGTACTTC
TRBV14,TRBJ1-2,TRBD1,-,CASSQGTDFNYGYTF,TGTGCCAGCAGCCAGGGGACAGACTTTAACTATGGCTACACCTTC
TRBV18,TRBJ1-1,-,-,CASSQRDRSGTEAFF,TGTGCCAGCTCACAACGTGACAGATCGGGCACTGAAGCTTTCTTT
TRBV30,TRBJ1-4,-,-,CAWSINVRQANEKLFF,TGTGCCTGGAGTATAAACGTCAGACAGGCTAATGAAAAACTGTTTTTT
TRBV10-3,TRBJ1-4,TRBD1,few,CAISEGTESEKLFF,TGTGCCATCAGTGAAGGGACAGAGTCTGAAAAACTGTTTTTT
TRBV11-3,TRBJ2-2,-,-,CASSLALNTGELFF,TGTGCCAGCAGCTTAGCGTTGAACACCGGGGAGCTGTTTTTT
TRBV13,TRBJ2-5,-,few,CASSLRDFQETQYF,TGTGCCAGCAGCTTAAGGGACTTTCAAGAGACCCAGTACTTC
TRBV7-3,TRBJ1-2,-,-,CASSSNGARYTF,TGTGCCAGCAGCTCGAATGGAGCGAGGTACACCTTC
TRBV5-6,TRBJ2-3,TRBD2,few,CASSQLAGGHKGDTQYF,TGTGCCAGCAGCCAACTAGCGGGGGGGCACAAAGGGGATACGCAGTATTTT
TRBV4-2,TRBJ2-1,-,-,CASSQERLVESPNEQFF,TGTGCCAGCAGCCAAGAGCGACTAGTTGAATCCCCTAATGAGCAGTTCTTC
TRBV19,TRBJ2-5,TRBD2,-,CASSISASGGAMQETQYF,TGTGCCAGTAGTATCTCCGCTAGCGGGGGGGCTATGCAAGAGACCCAGTACTTC
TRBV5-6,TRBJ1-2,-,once,CASKKGGAFFRYTF,TGTGCCAGCAAGAAAGGCGGGGCCTTTTTTCGCTACACCTTC
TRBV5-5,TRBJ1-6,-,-,CASRTQGMNNSPLHF,TGTGCCAGCAGAACACAGGGAATGAATAATTCACCCCTCCACTTT
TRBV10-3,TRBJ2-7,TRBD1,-,CAISGGTGILSYEQYF,TGTGCCATCAGTGGAGGGACAGGGATATTATCCTACGAGCAGTACTTC
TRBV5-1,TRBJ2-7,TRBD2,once,CASSEGLAGETYEQYF,TGCGCCAGCAGCGAGGGACTAGCGGGGGAAACCTACGAGCAGTACTTC
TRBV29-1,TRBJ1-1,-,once,CSISVGANTEAFF,TGCAGCATAAGTGTGGGAGCTAACACTGAAGCTTTCTTT
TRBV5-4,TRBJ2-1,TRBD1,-,CASSSGQGSYNEQFF,TGTGCCAGCAGCTCGGGACAGGGCTCCTACAATGAGCAGTTCTTC
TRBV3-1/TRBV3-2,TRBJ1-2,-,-,CASSQVRGQPGIYGYTF,TGTGCCAGCAGCCAAGTAAGGGGTCAGCCAGGGATCTATGGCTACACCTTC
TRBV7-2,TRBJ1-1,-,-,CASSLSSEGGQDTEAFF,TGTGCCAGCAGCTTATCCTCCGAGGGGGGGCAGGACACTGAAGCTTTCTTT
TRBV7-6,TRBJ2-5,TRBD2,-,CASSLGTSGGYQETQYF,TGTGCCAGCAGCTTGGGGACTAGCGGGGGTTACCAAGAGACCCAGTACTTC
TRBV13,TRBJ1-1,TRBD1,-,CASIDLGAGGMNTEAFF,TGTGCCAGCATCGACCTCGGGGCAGGGGGCATGAACACTGAAGCTTTCTTT
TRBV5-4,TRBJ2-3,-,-,CASSPTALGESNTQYF,TGTGCCAGCAGCCCCACTGCGCTCGGGGAATCAAATACGCAGTATTTT
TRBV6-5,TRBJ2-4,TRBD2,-,CASSPGGGQNIQYF,TGTGCCAGCAGTCCGGGGGGGGGTCAGAACATTCAGTACTTC
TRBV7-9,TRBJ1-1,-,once,CASSAVRANTEAFF,TGTGCCAGCAGCGCGGTGCGGGCTAACACTGAAGCTTTCTTT
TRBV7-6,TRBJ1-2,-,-,CASMGHGYTF,TGTGCCAGCATGGGGCACGGCTACACCTTC
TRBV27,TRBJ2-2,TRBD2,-,CASSRRGRIAGRGGGELFF,TGTGCCAGCAGCCGAAGAGGGAGAATAGCGGGGAGGGGTGGCGGGGAGCTGTTTTTT
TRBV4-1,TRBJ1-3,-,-,CASSQGGQRGNTIYF,TGCGCCAGCAGCCAAGGAGGGCAGAGAGGAAACACCATATATTTT
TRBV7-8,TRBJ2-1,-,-,CASSSTGRSNNEQFF,TGTGCCAGCAGCTCCACAGGGAGATCAAACAATGAGCAGTTCTTC
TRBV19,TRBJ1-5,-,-,CASSIVDSQPQHF,TGTGCCAGTAGTATCGTGGACAGCCAGCCCCAGCATTTT